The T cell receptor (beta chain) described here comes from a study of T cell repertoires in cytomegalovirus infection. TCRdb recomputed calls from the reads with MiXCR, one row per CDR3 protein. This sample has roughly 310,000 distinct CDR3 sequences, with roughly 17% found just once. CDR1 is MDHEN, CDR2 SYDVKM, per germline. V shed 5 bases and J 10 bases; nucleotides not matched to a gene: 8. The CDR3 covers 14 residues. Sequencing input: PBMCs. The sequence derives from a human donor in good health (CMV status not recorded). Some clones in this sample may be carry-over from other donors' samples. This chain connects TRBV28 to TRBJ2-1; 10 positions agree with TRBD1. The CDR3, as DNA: TGTGCCAGCAGTCGTCAAGGGACAGGGGACGAGCAGTTCTTC. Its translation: CASSRQGTGDEQFF.